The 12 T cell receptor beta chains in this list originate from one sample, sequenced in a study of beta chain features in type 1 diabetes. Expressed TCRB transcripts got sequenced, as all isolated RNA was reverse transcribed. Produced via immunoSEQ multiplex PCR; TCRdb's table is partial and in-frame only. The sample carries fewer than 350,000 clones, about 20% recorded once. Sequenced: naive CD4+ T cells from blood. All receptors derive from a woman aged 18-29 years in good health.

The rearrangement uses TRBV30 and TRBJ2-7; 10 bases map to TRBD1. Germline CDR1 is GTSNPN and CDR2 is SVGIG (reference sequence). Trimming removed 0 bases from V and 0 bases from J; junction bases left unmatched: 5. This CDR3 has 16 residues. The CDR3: CAWSVSGQGFSYEQYF. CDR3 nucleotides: TGTGCCTGGAGTGTCTCGGGACAGGGGTTCTCCTACGAGCAGTACTTC.

The CDR3: CASSPDRDYEQYF. In DNA, the CDR3 is TGTGCCAGCAGCCCGGACAGGGACTACGAGCAGTACTTC. V and J are TRBV2 and TRBJ2-7; TRBD1 aligns across 8 bases. The CDR3 runs to 13 residues. Germline CDR1 reads SNHLY; CDR2 reads FYNNEI. The V gene end was trimmed by 6 bases and the J gene end by 3 bases; junction bases not matched to a gene: 4.

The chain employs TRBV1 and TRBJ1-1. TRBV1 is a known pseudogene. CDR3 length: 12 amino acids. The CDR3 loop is CTSSTSKVEAFF. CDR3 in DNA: TGCACCAGCAGCACTAGTAAGGTAGAAGCTTTCTTT.

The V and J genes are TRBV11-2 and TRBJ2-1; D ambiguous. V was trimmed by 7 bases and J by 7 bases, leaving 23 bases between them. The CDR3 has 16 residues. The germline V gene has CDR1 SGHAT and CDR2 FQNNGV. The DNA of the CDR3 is TGTGCCAGCACCCTAGGTGGAGTTACTCTAAGGAATGAGCAGTTCTTC. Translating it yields CASTLGGVTLRNEQFF.

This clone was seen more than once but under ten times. CDR3 residues: CASSDTRGGNNEQFF. The CDR3 region has the DNA TGTGCCAGCAGCGACACCCGAGGGGGAAACAATGAGCAGTTCTTC. The rearrangement joins TRBV5-4 to TRBJ2-1; maybe TRBD1 (6 bases). The CDR3 is 15 amino acids. Germline lookup yields CDR1 SGHNT and CDR2 YYREEE (reference sequence). The V and J ends lost 4 bases and 5 bases respectively, with 16 bases between them. Variable domain in full (rest from reference TRBV5-4 and TRBJ2-1): ETGVTQSPTHLIKTRGQQVTLRCSSQSGHNTVSWYQQALGQGPQFIFQYYREEENGRGNFPPRFSGLQFPNYSSELNVNALELDDSALYLCASSDTRGGNNEQFFGPGTRLTVL.

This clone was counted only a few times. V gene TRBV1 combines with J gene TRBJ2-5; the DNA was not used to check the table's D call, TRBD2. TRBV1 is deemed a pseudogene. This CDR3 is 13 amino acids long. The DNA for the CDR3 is TGCACCCCCGGGCCTAGCCACCAAGAGACCCAGTACTTC. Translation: CTPGPSHQETQYF.

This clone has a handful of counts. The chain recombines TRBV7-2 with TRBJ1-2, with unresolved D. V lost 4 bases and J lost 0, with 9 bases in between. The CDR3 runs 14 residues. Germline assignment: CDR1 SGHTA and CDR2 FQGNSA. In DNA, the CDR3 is TGTGCCAGCAGCTCAGCTGACACTAACTATGGCTACACCTTC. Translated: CASSSADTNYGYTF.

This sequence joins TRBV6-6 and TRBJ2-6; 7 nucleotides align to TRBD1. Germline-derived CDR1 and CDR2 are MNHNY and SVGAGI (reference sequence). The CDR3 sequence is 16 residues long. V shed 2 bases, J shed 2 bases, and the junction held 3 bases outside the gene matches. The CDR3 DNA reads TGTGCCAGCAGTTACGTCGACAGGGCTGGGGCCAACGTCCTGACTTTC. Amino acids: CASSYVDRAGANVLTF.

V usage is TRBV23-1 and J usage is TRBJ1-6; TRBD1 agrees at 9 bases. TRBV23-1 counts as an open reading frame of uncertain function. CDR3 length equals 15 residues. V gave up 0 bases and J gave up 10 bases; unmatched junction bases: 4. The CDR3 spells CASSQSDRGSSPLHF. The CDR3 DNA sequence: TGCGCCAGCAGTCAATCGGACAGGGGAAGCTCACCCCTCCACTTT.

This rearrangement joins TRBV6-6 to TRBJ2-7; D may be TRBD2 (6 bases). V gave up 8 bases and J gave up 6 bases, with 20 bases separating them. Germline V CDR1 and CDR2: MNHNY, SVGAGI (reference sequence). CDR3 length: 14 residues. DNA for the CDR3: TGTGCCAGCGCCACCGGGACGGGAGACGGCGAGCAGTACTTC. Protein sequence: CASATGTGDGEQYF.

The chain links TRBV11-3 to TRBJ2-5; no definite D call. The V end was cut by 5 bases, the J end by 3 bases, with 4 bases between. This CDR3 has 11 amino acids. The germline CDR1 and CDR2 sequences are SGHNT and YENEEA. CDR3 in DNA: TGTGCCAGCAGCCGAGAAGAGACCCAGTACTTC. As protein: CASSREETQYF.

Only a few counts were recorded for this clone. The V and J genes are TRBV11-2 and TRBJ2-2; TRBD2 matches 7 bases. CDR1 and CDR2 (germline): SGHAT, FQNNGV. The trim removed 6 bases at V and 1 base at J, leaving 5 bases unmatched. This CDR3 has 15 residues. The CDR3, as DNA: TGTGCCAGCAGTCAATGGGAGGGGAACACCGGGGAGCTGTTTTTT. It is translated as CASSQWEGNTGELFF.